This TCR beta chain was observed in a study of T cell responses to AZD1222 COVID-19 vaccine. Germline loops: CDR1 SGHRS, CDR2 YFSETQ. With 5 bases clipped from V and 1 base from J, the junction kept 7 bases outside the gene matches. This CDR3 has 17 residues. Worth noting for this clone: Its matching antigen is unknown.

Study results and limitations: Clonal diversity was possibly underestimated; the donors were predominantly white British and more often female. Dominant at 160-218 and 743-854, vaccine-associated CD4 TCRs also spanned spike. When two AZD1222 doses had been given, Spike-specific TCR breadth and depth rose. Repertoires in all cases were sampled only once the peak T cell response had passed.

TCRdb's table, derived via immunoSEQ multiplex PCR, lists solely in-frame clones and lacks some. Here the sample spans 150,000 to 180,000 clones, 86% being singletons. The TCR sequence derives from an adult in good health. J is TRBJ2-3 and V is TRBV5-1, with 13 positions matching TRBD2. Sequenced here: peripheral blood, sampled on day 0 of MenACWY control vaccination. The DNA of the CDR3 is TGCGCCAGCAGTTCCGGACTAGCGGGAGTGGGCACAGATACGCAGTATTTT. Translated: CASSSGLAGVGTDTQYF.